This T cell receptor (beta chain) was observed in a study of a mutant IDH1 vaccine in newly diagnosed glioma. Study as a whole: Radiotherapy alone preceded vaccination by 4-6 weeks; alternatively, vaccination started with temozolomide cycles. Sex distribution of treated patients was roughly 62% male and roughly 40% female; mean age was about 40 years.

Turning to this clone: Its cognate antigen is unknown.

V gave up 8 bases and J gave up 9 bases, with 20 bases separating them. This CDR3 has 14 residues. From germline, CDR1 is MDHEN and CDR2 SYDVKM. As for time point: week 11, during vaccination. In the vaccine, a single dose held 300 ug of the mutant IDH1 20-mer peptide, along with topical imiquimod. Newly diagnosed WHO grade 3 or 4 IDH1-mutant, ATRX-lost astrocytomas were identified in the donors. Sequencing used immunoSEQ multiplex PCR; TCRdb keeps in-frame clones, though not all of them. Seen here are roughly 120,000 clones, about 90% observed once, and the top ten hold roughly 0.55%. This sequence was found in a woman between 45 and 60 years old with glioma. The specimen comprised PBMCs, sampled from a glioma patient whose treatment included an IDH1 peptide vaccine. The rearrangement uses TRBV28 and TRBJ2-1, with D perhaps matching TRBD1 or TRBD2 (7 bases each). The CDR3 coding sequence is TGTGCCAGCTTCTCCCAGGGGGGGCCCAGTGAGCAGTTCTTC. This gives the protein CASFSQGGPSEQFF.